The source of this TCR beta chain is a study of metastatic and nonmetastatic thyroid tumors. Whole-study context: Patients with malignant and benign thyroid disease provided blood and tumor or nodule tissue, whose repertoires were compared. Broader study findings: When malignant thyroid tumors were compared with benign nodules, TCR beta diversity was reportedly significantly higher in the malignant tumors. This held in both blood and tumor samples.

Under the authors' procedure: For papillary thyroid cancer, a distant-metastasis classifier was constructed from CDR3 differences observed across clinicopathological groups. TCRdb re-analyzed the PCR reads using MiXCR. TCRdb, rather than the study authors, made the V and J calls. The repertoire holds 80,000 to 85,000 clones, with roughly an eighth as singletons. Per the germline V gene, CDR1 is SGHAT and CDR2 is FQNNGV. The CDR3 length is 15 residues. As to this clone: The antigen is not known. One junction end disagrees with the germline gene, perhaps due to a read error.

Every patient was untreated before thyroid surgery. The sequenced sample was tumor tissue. J is TRBJ1-3 and V is TRBV11-2; weak D call: TRBD1 (5 bases). The source of this sequence is a female donor with papillary thyroid cancer or a benign thyroid nodule (not recorded which). Some clones in this sample may be carry-over from other donors' samples. In DNA, the CDR3 is TGTGCCAGCAGCTGGGGCGTGGTCCCTGGAAACACCATATATTTC. As protein: CASSWGVVPGNTIYF.